One sample yielded the 22 T cell receptor beta chains listed below, sequenced in a study of lymphopenia after photon versus proton radiotherapy. Some clones are missing from TCRdb's copy, which holds only in-frame ones; the method was immunoSEQ multiplex PCR. This repertoire shows approximately 24,000 clones, around 90% found once; its top ten account for 15% to 20%. The source was peripheral blood, collected from a patient treated with photon-based radiotherapy. The receptors here all came from a man aged 50-59 years with gastric cancer.

The chain carries TRBV18 and TRBJ2-7, with D maybe TRBD1 (6 bases). The V gene's germline CDR1 is KGHSH and CDR2 LQKENI. Trimming took 5 bases from V and 5 from J, leaving 16 bases between them. The CDR3 runs 14 residues. The CDR3 loop reads CASSWGPGANEQYF. The CDR3 bases are TGTGCCAGCTCATGGGGGCCAGGGGCGAACGAGCAGTACTTC. Full variable domain (rest looked up from reference TRBV18 and TRBJ2-7): NAGVMQNPRHLVRRRGQEARLRCSPMKGHSHVYWYRQLPEEGLKFMVYLQKENIIDESGMPKERFSAEFPKEGPSILRIQQVVRGDSAAYFCASSWGPGANEQYFGPGTRLTVT.

The chain employs TRBV12-5 and TRBJ1-1; 9 nucleotides line up with TRBD1. The ends lost 2 bases at V and 7 bases at J; junction bases unmatched: 2. CDR3 length: 13 residues. CDR1 is LGHNT and CDR2 is FRNRAP in the germline V gene. CDR3 DNA sequence: TGTGCTAGTGGTTTGACAGGGGGCAGTGAAGCTTTCTTT. Amino acid sequence: CASGLTGGSEAFF.

J is TRBJ1-6 and V is TRBV6-1; D unresolved. The germline V gene encodes CDR1 MNHNS and CDR2 SASEGT. There are 13 residues in the CDR3. The V and J ends lost 2 bases and 6 bases respectively, with 5 bases between them. CDR3 DNA: TGTGCCAGCAGTGAAAATGTTAATTCACCCCTCCACTTT. Protein sequence: CASSENVNSPLHF.

The chain employs TRBV4-3 and TRBJ2-5; maybe TRBD1 (6 bases). The germline V gene has CDR1 LGHNA and CDR2 YSLEER. The CDR3 spans 15 residues. V lost 4 bases and J 5 bases, leaving 17 bases between the germline ends. As DNA, the CDR3 is TGCGCCAGCAGCCGATCCGGGACAATAGGGGAGACCCAGTACTTC. Translated, it gives CASSRSGTIGETQYF.

This chain links TRBV29-1 with TRBJ2-4, with 8 bases identical to TRBD1. The CDR3 is 11 residues long. CDR1 SQVTM and CDR2 ANQGSEA come from the germline V gene. V gave up 6 bases and J gave up 9 bases; unmatched junction bases: 4. The CDR3 DNA reads as TGCAGCGTGGACAGGGATTTCATTCAGTACTTC. It yields the protein CSVDRDFIQYF.

CDR3 nucleotide sequence: TGTGCCAGCGGGTTGGGGAGTCAGCCCCAGCATTTT. Its protein is CASGLGSQPQHF. This rearrangement joins TRBV27 to TRBJ1-5; D remains unclear. CDR3 length: 12 residues. Trimming removed 8 bases at V and 6 bases at J, with 11 bases between. CDR1 and CDR2 (germline): MNHEY, SMNVEV (reference sequence).

This chain links TRBV6-4 with TRBJ1-5; unclear D gene. Germline lookup yields CDR1 MRHNA and CDR2 SNTAGT. V shed 5 bases and J shed 4 bases, with 12 bases lying between them. CDR3 length equals 14 residues. The CDR3 DNA reads TGTGCCAGCAGTTGGACGGCAAGAAATCAGCCCCAGCATTTT. Translation gives CASSWTARNQPQHF.

V gene TRBV7-6 combines with J gene TRBJ1-2; TRBD1 matches 7 bases. There are 14 residues in the CDR3. The germline V gene has CDR1 SGHVS and CDR2 FNYEAQ. Unmatched junction bases numbered 9, after V lost 4 bases and J lost 7 bases. DNA for the CDR3: TGTGCCAGCAGCTCTGAGCAGGGGGTTGGTGGCTACACCTTC. This gives the protein CASSSEQGVGGYTF.

This chain joins TRBV10-1 and TRBJ2-5; 7 nucleotides match TRBD2. J gave up 4 bases and V 5 bases, and 1 base lay outside the gene matches. The CDR3 is made up of 12 amino acids. The germline gives CDR1 WNHNN, CDR2 SYGVQD (reference sequence). The DNA of the CDR3 is TGCGCCAGCAGTCCTAGCGGAGAGACCCAGTACTTC. As protein: CASSPSGETQYF.

The chain carries TRBV5-4 and TRBJ2-3; no definite D call. V was clipped by 0 bases and J by 2 bases, with 13 bases between them. CDR1 is SGHNT and CDR2 is YYREEE in the germline V gene (reference sequence). The CDR3 is 16 residues long. DNA for the CDR3: TGTGCCAGCAGCTTGGCCGGAACGGCCTTCACAGATACGCAGTATTTT. Amino acid sequence: CASSLAGTAFTDTQYF.

V gene TRBV4-1 combines with J gene TRBJ2-7, with 10 bases fitting TRBD2. With V trimmed by 3 bases and J by 4 bases, 9 bases remained unmatched. Germline V gives CDR1 MGHRA, CDR2 YSYEKL. CDR3 length: 16 amino acids. This CDR3 is CASSQAVAGGFYEQYV. The CDR3 DNA is TGCGCCAGCAGCCAGGCGGTAGCGGGGGGTTTTTACGAGCAGTACGTC.

The rearrangement uses TRBV4-3 and TRBJ2-3; D ambiguous. The CDR3 covers 15 residues. Trimming left V 0 bases short and J 0 bases short, with 7 bases between. Germline loops: CDR1 LGHNA, CDR2 YSLEER. The DNA for the CDR3 is TGCGCCAGCAGCCAAGATCACTCGAGCACAGATACGCAGTATTTT. This sequence encodes CASSQDHSSTDTQYF.

The V call is TRBV5-1, the J call TRBJ2-6, with D possibly TRBD1 on 6 matching bases. The CDR3 is 17 residues long. Trimming stripped 4 bases from V and 4 bases from J, with 18 bases between. The germline gives CDR1 SGHRS, CDR2 YFSETQ. This chain's CDR3 is CASSLDRFLLGANVLTF. The CDR3 DNA reads TGCGCCAGCAGCCTCGACAGGTTCCTTCTGGGGGCCAACGTCCTGACTTTC.

This clone was observed a few times. V and J are TRBV6-5 and TRBJ2-5, with 15 bases matching TRBD2. The length of the CDR3 is 16 residues. Germline V CDR1 and CDR2: MNHEY, SVGAGI. The V gene end was trimmed by 4 bases and the J gene end by 2 bases; junction bases not matched to a gene: 2. DNA of the CDR3: TGTGCCAGCAGTTCCGGACTAGCGGGGGGGCAAGAGACCCAGTACTTC. It translates to CASSSGLAGGQETQYF.

V gene TRBV11-2 combines with J gene TRBJ2-3; tentative D call: TRBD2 (5 bases). Germline CDR1 is SGHAT and CDR2 is FQNNGV. The CDR3 spans 16 residues. V lost 5 bases and J 2 bases, leaving 17 bases between the germline ends. CDR3: CASSPSTNPFTDTQYF. Written as DNA, the CDR3 is TGTGCCAGCAGCCCGTCGACTAACCCCTTCACAGATACGCAGTATTTT.

The rearrangement joins TRBV9 to TRBJ2-3, with TRBD2 matching 10 bases. Germline trimming cut 4 bases from V and 3 bases from J; bases unmatched to any gene: 11. Germline V gene sequence: CDR1 SGDLS, CDR2 YYNGEE. The CDR3 is 17 residues long. The CDR3 is CASSSWASGGGTDTQYF. The CDR3 nucleotides read TGTGCCAGCAGCTCCTGGGCTAGCGGGGGTGGTACAGATACGCAGTATTTT.

V is TRBV5-1 and J is TRBJ1-2, with D unresolved. The CDR3 spans 15 residues. V was pared by 0 bases and J by 0 bases, with 9 bases between. Per the germline V gene, CDR1 is SGHRS and CDR2 is YFSETQ. The CDR3 loop reads CASSLAEKANYGYTF. The DNA of the CDR3 is TGCGCCAGCAGCTTGGCCGAGAAGGCTAACTATGGCTACACCTTC.

The V call is TRBV10-3, the J call TRBJ1-2; 8 bases are shared with TRBD1. The length of the CDR3 is 13 residues. Germline V gene sequence: CDR1 ENHRY, CDR2 SYGVKD. Trimming removed 2 bases from V and 8 bases from J; junction bases left unmatched: 4. The CDR3 sequence is CAISEGQGGGYTF. The CDR3, as DNA: TGTGCCATCAGTGAGGGACAGGGTGGGGGCTACACCTTC.

This rearrangement joins TRBV27 to TRBJ2-7, with D tentatively TRBD1 (6 bases). This CDR3 is 14 amino acids long. V lost 3 bases, J lost 8 bases, and 17 bases lay in between. Germline lookup yields CDR1 MNHEY and CDR2 SMNVEV (reference sequence). The CDR3 nucleotides read TGTGCCAGCAGTTTTGGCAGGGGAACTACGCAGCAGTACTTC. It translates to CASSFGRGTTQQYF.

This chain connects TRBV5-1 to TRBJ2-3; 7 bases match TRBD1. The CDR3 consists of 14 residues. The germline V gene encodes CDR1 SGHRS and CDR2 YFSETQ. V gave up 4 bases and J gave up 3 bases; unmatched junction bases: 5. The DNA for the CDR3 is TGCGCCAGCAGCACAGGGGACAGTACAGATACGCAGTATTTT. It yields the protein CASSTGDSTDTQYF.

The chain recombines TRBV7-4 with TRBJ1-3; no definite D call. The CDR3 extends over 16 amino acids. Germline V lookup: CDR1 SGHVT, CDR2 SQSDAQ. Trimming removed 3 bases at V and 1 base at J, with 13 bases between. CDR3 region: CASSFNGLYSGNTIYF. The DNA of the CDR3 is TGTGCCAGCAGCTTTAACGGGTTGTATTCTGGAAACACCATATATTTT.

The chain combines TRBV6-4 with TRBJ2-1; D gene uncertain. CDR3 length: 11 residues. V dropped 1 base and J dropped 8 bases, with 3 bases sitting between them. Germline V CDR1 and CDR2: MRHNA, SNTAGT. This chain's CDR3 is CASSDWDEQFF. The CDR3, as DNA: TGTGCCAGCAGTGACTGGGATGAGCAGTTCTTC.